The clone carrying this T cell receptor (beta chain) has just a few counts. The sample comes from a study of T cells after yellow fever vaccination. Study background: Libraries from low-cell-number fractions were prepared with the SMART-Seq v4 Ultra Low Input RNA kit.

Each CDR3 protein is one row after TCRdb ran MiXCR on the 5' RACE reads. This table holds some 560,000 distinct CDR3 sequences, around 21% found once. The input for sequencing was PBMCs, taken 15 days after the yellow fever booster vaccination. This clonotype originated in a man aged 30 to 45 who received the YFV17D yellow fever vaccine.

DNA for the CDR3: TGTGCCAGTAGTGGGGCCGGAACCTCCTACGAGCAGTACTTC. This translates into CASSGAGTSYEQYF. The chain carries TRBV19 and TRBJ2-7; D is possibly TRBD1 (5 bases). The CDR3 is 14 residues long. Trimming left V 5 bases short and J 0 bases short, with 11 bases between. Germline V CDR1 and CDR2: LNHDA, SQIVND (reference sequence). The whole variable domain, remainder taken from reference TRBV19 and TRBJ2-7, is DGGITQSPKYLFRKEGQNVTLSCEQNLNHDAMYWYRQDPGQGLRLIYYSQIVNDFQKGDIAEGYSVSREKKESFPLTVTSAQKNPTAFYLCASSGAGTSYEQYFGPGTRLTVT.